This T cell receptor (beta chain) was retrieved from a study of OX40 agonist ivuxolimab in advanced cancers. Whole-study findings and limits: Expanded clones belonging to CD8+ T cells outnumbered, on average, those of CD4+.

Produced via immunoSEQ multiplex PCR; TCRdb's table is partial and in-frame only. The profile covers about 13,000 clones, with around 67% appearing a single time and 26% taken by the ten largest. Judged by abundance, this clone is hyperexpanded. Its antigen remains unidentified. Here the sequenced sample was CD4+ or CD8+ T cells sorted from blood, taken in a trial of the OX40 agonist ivuxolimab. The receptor comes from an adult with an advanced solid tumor such as melanoma, head and neck, liver or kidney cancer.

CDR3 nucleotides: TGTGCCAGCAGTTTGGGTGGATGGAATGAGCAGTTCTTC. Encoded protein: CASSLGGWNEQFF. This chain uses TRBV27 with TRBJ2-1; no clear D gene. CDR3 length equals 13 residues. V gave up 3 bases and J gave up 7 bases, with 10 bases separating them. From germline, CDR1 is MNHEY and CDR2 SMNVEV (reference sequence).